This T cell receptor (beta chain) was recovered during a study of cytomegalovirus exposure and HLA in healthy donors. Study-level points and caveats: There were about 160 TCR beta chains listed as cytomegalovirus-associated. A missense DCLRE1C variant was associated with V- and J-gene trimming of TCR beta chains in a later analysis, and an independent cohort replicated the association.

Likely unrecorded immune exposures existed in these nominally healthy donors. The CDR3 has 14 amino acids. CDR1 is SEHNR, CDR2 FQNEAQ, per germline (reference sequence). V dropped 2 bases and J dropped 8 bases, with 15 bases sitting between them. As for this clone: Its specificity is unknown.

This PCR relied on a set of 60 Vbeta primers and 13 Jbeta primers. Repertoires were generated with immunoSEQ multiplex PCR, while TCRdb's copy carries only in-frame clones and drops some. There are tens of thousands of clones in the sample; around 78% occur only once, and 5.9% lies in the top ten. Sequencing was done on a sample of PBMCs. The chain has TRBV7-9 and TRBJ1-2; TRBD1 might be the D (6 bases). The sequence was collected from a man aged 18 to 30 in good health and CMV-seropositive. CDR3 residues: CASSLLQGTNGYTF. CDR3 coding DNA: TGTGCCAGCAGCTTACTTCAGGGGACGAACGGCTACACCTTC. Full variable domain (rest looked up from reference TRBV7-9 and TRBJ1-2): DTGVSQNPRHKITKRGQNVTFRCDPISEHNRLYWYRQTLGQGPEFLTYFQNEAQLEKSRLLSDRFSAERPKGSFSTLEIQRTEQGDSAMYLCASSLLQGTNGYTFGSGTRLTVV.